The next 10 T cell receptor beta chains were all read from a single sample in a study of identical twins. TCRdb passed the 5' RACE reads through MiXCR, listing each CDR3 protein once. The sample records some 560,000 distinct CDR3 sequences, just under 10% being singletons. The sample was also linked to a second study, of yellow fever vaccine responses in identical twins.

The sequencing sample was made of PBMCs. The origin of the receptors is a woman under 30 in good health.

In its sample, this clonotype was seen a few times. The chain links TRBV11-2 to TRBJ2-1, with 10 nucleotides matching TRBD2. Germline CDR1 is SGHAT and CDR2 is FQNNGV. V was pared by 1 base and J by 0 bases, with 9 bases of the junction left unmatched. This CDR3 spans 19 amino acids. As DNA, the CDR3 is TGTGCCAGCAGCTTAGTCGTAGCGGGGGGTCTGGACTCCTACAATGAGCAGTTCTTC. Protein product: CASSLVVAGGLDSYNEQFF. Supplemented by reference TRBV11-2 and TRBJ2-1, the full variable domain reads EAGVAQSPRYKIIEKRQSVAFWCNPISGHATLYWYQQILGQGPKLLIQFQNNGVVDDSQLPKDRFSAERLKGVDSTLKIQPAKLEDSAVYLCASSLVVAGGLDSYNEQFFGPGTRLTVL.

The chain is built from TRBV30 and TRBJ2-1; no firm D call. Germline V gives CDR1 GTSNPN, CDR2 SVGIG (reference sequence). The CDR3 loop spans 16 amino acids. Trimming took off 3 bases at V and 0 bases at J, with 15 bases between the two ends. The DNA for the CDR3 is TGTGCCTGGAGGCCCCCCGCCGGTAGCTCCTACAATGAGCAGTTCTTC. It codes for CAWRPPAGSSYNEQFF. Full variable domain (rest looked up from reference TRBV30 and TRBJ2-1): SQTIHQWPATLVQPVGSPLSLECTVEGTSNPNLYWYRQAAGRGLQLLFYSVGIGQISSEVPQNLSASRPQDRQFILSSKKLLLSDSGFYLCAWRPPAGSSYNEQFFGPGTRLTVL.

The chain couples TRBV27 to TRBJ2-1; no definite D call. With 3 bases removed from V and 0 bases from J, the gap between germline ends came to 12 bases. CDR1 MNHEY and CDR2 SMNVEV come from the germline V gene (reference sequence). The CDR3 runs to 16 residues. The CDR3 sequence is CASSLRRTSSYNEQFF. The DNA of the CDR3 is TGTGCCAGCAGTTTGAGAAGGACCAGCTCCTACAATGAGCAGTTCTTC.

The genes are TRBV28 and TRBJ1-1, with unresolved D. The germline gives CDR1 MDHEN, CDR2 SYDVKM. The CDR3 is 14 amino acids. V was cut by 1 base and J by 1 base, with 7 bases left in between. CDR3 DNA sequence: TGTGCCAGCAGTTTATTCGTCCCGAACACTGAAGCTTTCTTT. It translates to CASSLFVPNTEAFF.

The J gene is TRBJ2-1, the V gene TRBV6-5; a weak D match, TRBD1 (5 bases). CDR1 and CDR2 from the germline V gene are MNHEY and SVGAGI. V was pared by 2 bases and J by 5 bases, with 13 bases between. CDR3 length equals 15 residues. CDR3 sequence (DNA): TGTGCCAGCAGTTACGAGGCAGGGTGGAACAATGAGCAGTTCTTC. It codes for CASSYEAGWNNEQFF.

This clonotype was seen many times. This chain connects TRBV4-1 to TRBJ2-2; D gene uncertain. Germline CDR1 and CDR2: MGHRA and YSYEKL. The length of the CDR3 is 15 residues. Trimming removed 1 base at V and 4 bases at J, with 10 bases between. The DNA of the CDR3 is TGCGCCAGCAGCCAAGTTGGTAGTTTCACCGGGGAGCTGTTTTTT. Protein: CASSQVGSFTGELFF.

This clonotype was observed once. V gene TRBV7-8 combines with J gene TRBJ2-2; D tentatively fits TRBD1 or TRBD2 (5 bases each). The CDR3 loop spans 17 amino acids. CDR1 is SGHVS, CDR2 FQNEAQ, per germline. V was clipped by 0 bases and J by 6 bases, with 17 bases between them. CDR3 sequence: CASSLAPGPPKSGELFF. The DNA for the CDR3 is TGTGCCAGCAGCTTAGCCCCGGGACCCCCGAAGTCCGGGGAGCTGTTTTTT. Drawing the rest from reference TRBV7-8 and TRBJ2-2, the complete variable domain is GAGVSQSPRYKVAKRGQDVALRCDPISGHVSLFWYQQALGQGPEFLTYFQNEAQLDKSGLPSDRFFAERPEGSVSTLKIQRTQQEDSAVYLCASSLAPGPPKSGELFFGEGSRLTVL.

Only a few counts were recorded for this clonotype. The chain couples TRBV7-8 to TRBJ1-4; tentative D call: TRBD1 (5 bases). This CDR3 is built from 14 residues. V was cut by 2 bases and J by 4 bases, with 8 bases left in between. Germline V gene data show CDR1 as SGHVS and CDR2 as FQNEAQ. The CDR3 DNA reads as TGTGCCAGCAGCTTAAGTGACAGTAATGAAAAACTGTTTTTT. As protein: CASSLSDSNEKLFF.

This clonotype occurred a few times. The rearrangement joins TRBV7-9 to TRBJ2-2; D ambiguous. The V and J ends lost 5 bases and 6 bases respectively, with 19 bases between them. Looked up from germline, CDR1 is SEHNR and CDR2 is FQNEAQ (reference sequence). The CDR3 runs 16 residues. DNA of the CDR3: TGTGCCAGCAGCCCTTCTCTAGGCGCCGAAGCCGGGGAGCTGTTTTTT. It translates to CASSPSLGAEAGELFF.

The genes are TRBV5-4 and TRBJ2-1; no clear D gene. V was shortened by 0 bases and J by 9 bases, with 13 bases between the two germline ends. The CDR3 sequence is 14 residues long. Germline loops: CDR1 SGHNT, CDR2 YYREEE (reference sequence). The CDR3 here is CASSLGQREGEQFF. CDR3 coding DNA: TGTGCCAGCAGCTTGGGCCAGCGAGAAGGTGAGCAGTTCTTC.